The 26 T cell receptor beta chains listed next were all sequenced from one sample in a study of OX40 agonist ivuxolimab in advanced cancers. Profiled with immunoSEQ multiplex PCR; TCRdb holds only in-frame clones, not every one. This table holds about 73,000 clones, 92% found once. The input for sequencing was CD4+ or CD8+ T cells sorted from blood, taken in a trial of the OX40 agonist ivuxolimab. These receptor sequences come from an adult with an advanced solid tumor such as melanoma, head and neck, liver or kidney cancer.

DNA for the CDR3: TGTGCCAGCAGAGGGATGCAGGGAATCAACTATGGCTACACCTTC. Translated: CASRGMQGINYGYTF. The chain uses TRBV27 and TRBJ1-2, with D perhaps TRBD1 (5 bases). The ends were cut back, 6 bases at V and 2 bases at J, with 16 bases in the middle. CDR3 size: 15 residues. Germline CDR1 reads MNHEY; CDR2 reads SMNVEV (reference sequence).

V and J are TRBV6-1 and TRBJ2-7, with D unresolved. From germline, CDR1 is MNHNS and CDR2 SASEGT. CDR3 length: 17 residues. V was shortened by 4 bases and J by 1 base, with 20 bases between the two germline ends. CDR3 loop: CASSGFRAQGSSYEQYF. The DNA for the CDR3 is TGTGCCAGCAGTGGGTTCCGGGCCCAAGGTTCGTCCTACGAGCAGTACTTC.

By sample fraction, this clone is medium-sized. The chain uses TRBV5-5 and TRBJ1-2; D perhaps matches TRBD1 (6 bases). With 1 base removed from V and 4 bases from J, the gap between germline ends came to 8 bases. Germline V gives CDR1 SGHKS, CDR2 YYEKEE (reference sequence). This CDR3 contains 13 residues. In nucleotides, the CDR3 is TGTGCCAGCAGCTTGCGAGGGGGCTATGGCTACACCTTC. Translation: CASSLRGGYGYTF.

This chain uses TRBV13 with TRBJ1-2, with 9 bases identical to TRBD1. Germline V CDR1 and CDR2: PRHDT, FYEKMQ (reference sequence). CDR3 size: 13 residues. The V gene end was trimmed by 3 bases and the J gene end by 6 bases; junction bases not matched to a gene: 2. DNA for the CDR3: TGTGCCAGCAGCTTGAGGACAGGGGATGGCTACACCTTC. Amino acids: CASSLRTGDGYTF.

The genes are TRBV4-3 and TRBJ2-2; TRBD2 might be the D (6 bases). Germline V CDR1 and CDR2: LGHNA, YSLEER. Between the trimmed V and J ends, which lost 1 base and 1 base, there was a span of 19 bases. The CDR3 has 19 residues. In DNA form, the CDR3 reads TGCGCCAGCAGCCAAGTCTCCGTAGGGGACTTGATGAACACCGGGGAGCTGTTTTTT. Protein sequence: CASSQVSVGDLMNTGELFF.

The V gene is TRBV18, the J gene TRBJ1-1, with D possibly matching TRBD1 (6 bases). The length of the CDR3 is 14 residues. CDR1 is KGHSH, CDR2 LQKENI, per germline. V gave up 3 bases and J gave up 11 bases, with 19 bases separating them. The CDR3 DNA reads TGTGCCAGCTCACCGGGGGGCGAGGATTTTGTGGCTTTCTTT. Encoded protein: CASSPGGEDFVAFF.

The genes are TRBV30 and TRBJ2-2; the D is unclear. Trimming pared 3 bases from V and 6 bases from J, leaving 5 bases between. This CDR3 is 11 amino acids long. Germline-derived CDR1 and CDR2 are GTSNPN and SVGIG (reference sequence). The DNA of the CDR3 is TGTGCCTGGAGCCACCCCGGGGAGCTGTTTTTT. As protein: CAWSHPGELFF.

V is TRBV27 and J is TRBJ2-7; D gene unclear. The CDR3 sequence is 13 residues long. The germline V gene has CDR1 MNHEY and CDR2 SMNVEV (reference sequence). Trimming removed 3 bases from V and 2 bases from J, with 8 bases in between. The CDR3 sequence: CASSFIPTYEQYF. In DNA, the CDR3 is TGTGCCAGCAGTTTTATCCCGACCTACGAGCAGTACTTC.

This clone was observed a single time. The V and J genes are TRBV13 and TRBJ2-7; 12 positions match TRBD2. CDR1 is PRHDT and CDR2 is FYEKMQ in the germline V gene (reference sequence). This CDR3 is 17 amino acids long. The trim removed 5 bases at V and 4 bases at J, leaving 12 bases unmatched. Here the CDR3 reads CASSTGLAGLPHYEQYF. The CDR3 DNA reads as TGTGCCAGCAGCACAGGACTAGCGGGACTTCCCCATTACGAGCAGTACTTC.

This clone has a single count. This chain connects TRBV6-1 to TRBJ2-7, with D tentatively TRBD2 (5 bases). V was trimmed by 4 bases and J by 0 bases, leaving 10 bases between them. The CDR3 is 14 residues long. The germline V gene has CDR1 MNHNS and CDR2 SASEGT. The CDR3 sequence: CASSGDGGSYEQYF. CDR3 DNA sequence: TGTGCCAGCAGTGGCGACGGAGGCTCCTACGAGCAGTACTTC.

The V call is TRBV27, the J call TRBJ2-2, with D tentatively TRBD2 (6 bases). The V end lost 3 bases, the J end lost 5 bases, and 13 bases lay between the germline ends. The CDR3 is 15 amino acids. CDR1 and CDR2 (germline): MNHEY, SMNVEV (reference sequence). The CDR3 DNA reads TGTGCCAGCAGTTTTTACGGGGGAATGACCGGGGAGCTGTTTTTT. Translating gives CASSFYGGMTGELFF.

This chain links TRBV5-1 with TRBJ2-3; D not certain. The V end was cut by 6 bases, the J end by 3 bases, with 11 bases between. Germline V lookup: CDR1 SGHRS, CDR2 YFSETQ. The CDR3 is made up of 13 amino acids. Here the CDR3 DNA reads TGCGCCAGCACCACATCTGGAACAGATACGCAGTATTTT. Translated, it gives CASTTSGTDTQYF.

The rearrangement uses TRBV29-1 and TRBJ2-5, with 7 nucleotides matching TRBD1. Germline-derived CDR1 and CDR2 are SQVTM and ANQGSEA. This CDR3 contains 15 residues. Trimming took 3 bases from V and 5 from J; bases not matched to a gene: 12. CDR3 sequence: CSVDFTKGARETQYF. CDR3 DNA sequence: TGCAGCGTTGATTTTACTAAGGGGGCGCGGGAGACCCAGTACTTC.

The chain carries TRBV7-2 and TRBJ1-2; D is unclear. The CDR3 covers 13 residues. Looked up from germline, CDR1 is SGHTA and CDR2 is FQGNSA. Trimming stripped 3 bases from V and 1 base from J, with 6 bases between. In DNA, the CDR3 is TGTGCCAGCAGCTTCGGTATTAACTATGGCTACACCTTC. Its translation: CASSFGINYGYTF.

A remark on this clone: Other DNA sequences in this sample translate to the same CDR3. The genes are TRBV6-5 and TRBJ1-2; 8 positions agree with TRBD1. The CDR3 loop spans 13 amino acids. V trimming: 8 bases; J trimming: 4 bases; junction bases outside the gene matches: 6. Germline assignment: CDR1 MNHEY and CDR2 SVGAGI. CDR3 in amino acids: CASAYRGGYGYTF. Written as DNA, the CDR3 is TGTGCCAGCGCCTACAGGGGGGGCTATGGCTACACCTTC.

The CDR3 DNA sequence: TGTGCCAGCATGACGGGACTAGCGGGGGGGAGCTCCTACAATGAGCAGTTCTTC. This encodes CASMTGLAGGSSYNEQFF. V and J are TRBV2 and TRBJ2-1; 16 nucleotides match TRBD2. The trim removed 7 bases at V and 0 bases at J, leaving 6 bases unmatched. The CDR3 has 18 residues. Germline V gene sequence: CDR1 SNHLY, CDR2 FYNNEI.

This CDR3 is CASSLASGGITDTQYF. The CDR3 DNA is TGCGCCAGCAGCTTGGCTAGCGGGGGAATCACAGATACGCAGTATTTT. The chain recombines TRBV5-1 with TRBJ2-3; 10 nucleotides align to TRBD2. Germline V gives CDR1 SGHRS, CDR2 YFSETQ. The CDR3 has 16 amino acids. V was pared by 0 bases and J by 2 bases, with 3 bases of the junction left unmatched.

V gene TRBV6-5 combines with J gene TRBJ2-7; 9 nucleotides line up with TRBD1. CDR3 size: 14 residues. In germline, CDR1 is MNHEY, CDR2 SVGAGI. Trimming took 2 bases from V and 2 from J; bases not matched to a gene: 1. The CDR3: CASSYGTGTYEQYF. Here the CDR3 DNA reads TGTGCCAGCAGTTACGGGACAGGGACCTACGAGCAGTACTTC.

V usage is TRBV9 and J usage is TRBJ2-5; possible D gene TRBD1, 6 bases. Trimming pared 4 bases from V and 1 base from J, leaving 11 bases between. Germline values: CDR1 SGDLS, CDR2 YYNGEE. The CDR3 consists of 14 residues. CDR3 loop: CASSPGQPQETQYF. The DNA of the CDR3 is TGTGCCAGCAGCCCCGGACAGCCCCAAGAGACCCAGTACTTC. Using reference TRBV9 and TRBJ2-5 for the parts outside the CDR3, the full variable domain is DSGVTQTPKHLITATGQRVTLRCSPRSGDLSVYWYQQSLDQGLQFLIQYYNGEERAKGNILERFSAQQFPDLHSELNLSSLELGDSALYFCASSPGQPQETQYFGPGTRLLVL.

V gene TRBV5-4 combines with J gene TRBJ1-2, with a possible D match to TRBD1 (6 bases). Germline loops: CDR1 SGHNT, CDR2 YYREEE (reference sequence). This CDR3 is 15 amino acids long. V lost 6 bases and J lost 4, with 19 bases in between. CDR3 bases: TGTGCCAGCACCCCGCCGGGGGGCGAAGGCTATGGCTACACCTTC. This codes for CASTPPGGEGYGYTF.

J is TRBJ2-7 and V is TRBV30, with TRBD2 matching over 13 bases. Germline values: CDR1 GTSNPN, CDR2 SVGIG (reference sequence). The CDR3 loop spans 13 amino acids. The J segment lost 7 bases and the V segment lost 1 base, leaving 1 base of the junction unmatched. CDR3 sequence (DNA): TGTGCCTGGAGTGAGGGACTAGCGGGGGAGCAGTACTTC. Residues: CAWSEGLAGEQYF.

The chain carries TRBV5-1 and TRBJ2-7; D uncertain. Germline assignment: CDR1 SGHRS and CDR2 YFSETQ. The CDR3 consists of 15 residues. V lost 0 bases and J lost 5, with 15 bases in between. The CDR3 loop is CASSLAGREIDEQYF. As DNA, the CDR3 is TGCGCCAGCAGCTTGGCCGGTAGGGAAATCGACGAGCAGTACTTC.

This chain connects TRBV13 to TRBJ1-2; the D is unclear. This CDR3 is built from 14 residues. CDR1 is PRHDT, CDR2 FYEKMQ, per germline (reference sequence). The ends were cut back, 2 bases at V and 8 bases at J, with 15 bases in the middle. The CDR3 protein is CASSLSPSKGGYTF. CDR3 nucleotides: TGTGCCAGCAGCTTATCCCCCTCAAAAGGGGGCTACACCTTC. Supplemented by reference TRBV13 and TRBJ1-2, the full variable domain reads AAGVIQSPRHLIKEKRETATLKCYPIPRHDTVYWYQQGPGQDPQFLISFYEKMQSDKGSIPDRFSAQQFSDYHSELNMSSLELGDSALYFCASSLSPSKGGYTFGSGTRLTVV.

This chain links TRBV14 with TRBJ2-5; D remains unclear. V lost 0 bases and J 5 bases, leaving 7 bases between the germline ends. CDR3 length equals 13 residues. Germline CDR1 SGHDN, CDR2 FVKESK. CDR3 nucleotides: TGTGCCAGCAGCCAAGATCTTTTGGAGACCCAGTACTTC. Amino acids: CASSQDLLETQYF.

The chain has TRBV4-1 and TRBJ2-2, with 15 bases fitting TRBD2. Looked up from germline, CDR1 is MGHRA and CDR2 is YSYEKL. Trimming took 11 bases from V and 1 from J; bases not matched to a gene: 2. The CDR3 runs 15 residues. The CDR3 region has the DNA TGCGCCGCGGGACTAGCGGGGGGGAACACCGGGGAGCTGTTTTTT. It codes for CAAGLAGGNTGELFF.

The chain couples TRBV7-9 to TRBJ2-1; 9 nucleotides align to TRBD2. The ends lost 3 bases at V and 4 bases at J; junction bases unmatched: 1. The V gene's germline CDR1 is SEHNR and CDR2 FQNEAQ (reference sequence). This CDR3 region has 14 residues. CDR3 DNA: TGTGCCAGCAGCTTTCTAGCGGGGTACAATGAGCAGTTCTTC. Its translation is CASSFLAGYNEQFF. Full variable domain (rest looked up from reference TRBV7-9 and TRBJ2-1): DTGVSQNPRHKITKRGQNVTFRCDPISEHNRLYWYRQTLGQGPEFLTYFQNEAQLEKSRLLSDRFSAERPKGSFSTLEIQRTEQGDSAMYLCASSFLAGYNEQFFGPGTRLTVL.